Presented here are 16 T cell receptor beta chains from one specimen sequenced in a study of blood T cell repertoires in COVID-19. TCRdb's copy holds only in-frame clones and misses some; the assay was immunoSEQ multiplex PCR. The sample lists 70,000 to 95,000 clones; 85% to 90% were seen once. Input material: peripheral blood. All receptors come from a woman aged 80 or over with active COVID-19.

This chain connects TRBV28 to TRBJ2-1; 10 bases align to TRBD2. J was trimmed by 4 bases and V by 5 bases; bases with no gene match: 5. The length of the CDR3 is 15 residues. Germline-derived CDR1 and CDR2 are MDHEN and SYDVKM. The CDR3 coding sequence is TGTGCCAGCAGTAGCGGGGGGGAGGCATACAATGAGCAGTTCTTC. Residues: CASSSGGEAYNEQFF.

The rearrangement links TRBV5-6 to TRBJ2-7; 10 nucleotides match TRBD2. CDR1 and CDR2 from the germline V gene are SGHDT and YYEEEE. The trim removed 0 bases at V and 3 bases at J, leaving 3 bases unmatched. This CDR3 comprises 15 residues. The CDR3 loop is CASSLVGLASYEQYF. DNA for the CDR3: TGTGCCAGCAGCTTGGTGGGACTAGCGAGCTACGAGCAGTACTTC.

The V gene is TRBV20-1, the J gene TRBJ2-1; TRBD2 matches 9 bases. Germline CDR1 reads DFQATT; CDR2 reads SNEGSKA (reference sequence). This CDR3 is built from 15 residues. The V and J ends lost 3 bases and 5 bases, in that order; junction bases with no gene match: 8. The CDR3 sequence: CSASFRAGGHNEQFF. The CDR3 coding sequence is TGCAGTGCTAGTTTCCGAGCGGGAGGACACAATGAGCAGTTCTTC.

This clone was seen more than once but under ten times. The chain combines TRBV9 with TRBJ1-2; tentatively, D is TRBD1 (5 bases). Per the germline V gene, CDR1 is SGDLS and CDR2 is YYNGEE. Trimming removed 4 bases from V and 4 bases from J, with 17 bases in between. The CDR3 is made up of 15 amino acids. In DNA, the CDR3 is TGTGCCAGCAGCCCCACGACAGCATTCGCCTATGGCTACACCTTC. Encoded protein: CASSPTTAFAYGYTF.

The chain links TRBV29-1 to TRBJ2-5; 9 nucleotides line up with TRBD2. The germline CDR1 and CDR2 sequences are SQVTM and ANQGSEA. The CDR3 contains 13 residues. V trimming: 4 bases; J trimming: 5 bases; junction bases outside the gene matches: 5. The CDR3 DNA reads TGCAGCGTTGGACGGACTAGCGATGAGACCCAGTACTTC. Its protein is CSVGRTSDETQYF.

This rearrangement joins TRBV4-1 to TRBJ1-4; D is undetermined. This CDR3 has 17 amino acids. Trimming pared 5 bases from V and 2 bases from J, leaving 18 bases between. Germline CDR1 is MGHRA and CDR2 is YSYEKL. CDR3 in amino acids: CASSDSGRVRTNEKLFF. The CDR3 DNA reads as TGCGCCAGCAGCGATAGCGGGAGGGTGCGGACTAATGAAAAACTGTTTTTT.

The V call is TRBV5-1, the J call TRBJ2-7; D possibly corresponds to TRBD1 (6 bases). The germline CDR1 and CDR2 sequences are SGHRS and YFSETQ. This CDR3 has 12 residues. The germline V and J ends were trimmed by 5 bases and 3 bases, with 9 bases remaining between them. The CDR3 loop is CASSKDSYEQYF. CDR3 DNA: TGCGCCAGCAGTAAGGACAGCTACGAGCAGTACTTC. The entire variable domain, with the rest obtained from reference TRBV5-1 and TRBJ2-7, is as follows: KAGVTQTPRYLIKTRGQQVTLSCSPISGHRSVSWYQQTPGQGLQFLFEYFSETQRNKGNFPGRFSGRQFSNSRSEMNVSTLELGDSALYLCASSKDSYEQYFGPGTRLTVT.

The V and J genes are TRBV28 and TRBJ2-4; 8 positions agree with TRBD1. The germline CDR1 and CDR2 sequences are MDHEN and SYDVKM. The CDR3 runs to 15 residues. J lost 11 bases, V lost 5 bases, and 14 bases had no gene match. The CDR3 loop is CASSLITGTGQFQYF. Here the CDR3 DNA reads TGTGCCAGCAGTCTAATTACCGGGACAGGTCAATTTCAGTACTTC. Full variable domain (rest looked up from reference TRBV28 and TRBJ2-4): DVKVTQSSRYLVKRTGEKVFLECVQDMDHENMFWYRQDPGLGLRLIYFSYDVKMKEKGDIPEGYSVSREKKERFSLILESASTNQTSMYLCASSLITGTGQFQYFGAGTRLSVL.

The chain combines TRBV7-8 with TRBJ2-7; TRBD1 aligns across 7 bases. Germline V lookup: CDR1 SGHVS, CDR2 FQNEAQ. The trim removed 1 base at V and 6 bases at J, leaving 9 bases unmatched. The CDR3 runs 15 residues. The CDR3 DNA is TGTGCCAGCAGCTTAGTGGGGACAGACCTCTCCGAGCAGTACTTC. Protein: CASSLVGTDLSEQYF.

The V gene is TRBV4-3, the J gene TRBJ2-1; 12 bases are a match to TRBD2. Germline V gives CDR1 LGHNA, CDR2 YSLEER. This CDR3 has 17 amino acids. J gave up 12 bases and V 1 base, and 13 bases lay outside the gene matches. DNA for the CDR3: TGCGCCAGCAGCCAAGGATACGGGACTAGCGGGTTTCTCGGGCAGTTCTTC. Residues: CASSQGYGTSGFLGQFF.

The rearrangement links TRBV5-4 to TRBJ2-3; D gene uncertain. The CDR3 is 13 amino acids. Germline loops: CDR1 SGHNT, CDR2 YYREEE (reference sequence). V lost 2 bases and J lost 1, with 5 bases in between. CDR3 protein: CASSLHGTDTQYF. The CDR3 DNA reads TGTGCCAGCAGCTTACACGGCACAGATACGCAGTATTTT.

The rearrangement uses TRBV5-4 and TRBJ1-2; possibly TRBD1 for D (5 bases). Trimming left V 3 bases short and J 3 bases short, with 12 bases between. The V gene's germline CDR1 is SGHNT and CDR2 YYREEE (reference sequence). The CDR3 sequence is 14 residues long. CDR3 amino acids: CASSWLGGHYGYTF. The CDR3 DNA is TGTGCCAGCAGCTGGCTGGGGGGACACTATGGCTACACCTTC. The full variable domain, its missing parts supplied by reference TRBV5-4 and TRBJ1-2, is ETGVTQSPTHLIKTRGQQVTLRCSSQSGHNTVSWYQQALGQGPQFIFQYYREEENGRGNFPPRFSGLQFPNYSSELNVNALELDDSALYLCASSWLGGHYGYTFGSGTRLTVV.

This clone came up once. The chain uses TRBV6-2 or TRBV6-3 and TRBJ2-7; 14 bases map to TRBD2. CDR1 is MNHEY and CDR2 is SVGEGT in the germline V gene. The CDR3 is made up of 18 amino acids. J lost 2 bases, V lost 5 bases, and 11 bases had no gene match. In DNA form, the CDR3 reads TGTGCCAGCAGTCTAAGACTAGCGGGAGGGCTAAATGCCTACGAGCAGTACTTC. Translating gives CASSLRLAGGLNAYEQYF.

The CDR3 region is CASSQDPRGQGWSPLHF. For the CDR3, the DNA is TGTGCCAGCAGCCAAGACCCGCGCGGACAGGGGTGGTCACCCCTCCACTTT. The chain links TRBV4-2 to TRBJ1-6; TRBD1 aligns across 9 bases. Germline-derived CDR1 and CDR2 are LGHNA and YNFKEQ. The CDR3 contains 17 residues. The J segment lost 10 bases and the V segment lost 0 bases, leaving 10 bases of the junction unmatched.

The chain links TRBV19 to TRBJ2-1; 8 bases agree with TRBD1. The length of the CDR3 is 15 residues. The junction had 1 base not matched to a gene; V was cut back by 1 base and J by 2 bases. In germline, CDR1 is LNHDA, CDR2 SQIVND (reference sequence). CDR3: CASSIGTGTYNEQFF. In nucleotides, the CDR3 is TGTGCCAGTAGTATAGGGACAGGGACCTACAATGAGCAGTTCTTC.

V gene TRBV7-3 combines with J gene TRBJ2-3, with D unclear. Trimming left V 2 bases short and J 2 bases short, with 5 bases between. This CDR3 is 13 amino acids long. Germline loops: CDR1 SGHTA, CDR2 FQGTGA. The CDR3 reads CASSLSYTDTQYF. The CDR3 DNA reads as TGTGCCAGCAGCTTATCTTACACAGATACGCAGTATTTT.